This passage covers 24 T cell receptor beta chains from one sample sequenced in a study of human T cells and chemical hapten exposure (dated by TCRdb to the early 2020s). The sample's time point label, decoded: pre-sensitization, week 0. What this sample's treatment or condition label stands for: therapeutic diphenylcyclopropenone sensitization with weekly scalp DPC. The library was built by means of RACE. TCRdb names NextSeq 500 as the instrument used. TCRdb trimmed the raw reads at Q25, called clones with MiXCR and kept productive beta chains. Each CDR3 protein appears once, grouped with its most common genes and DNA. Here the sample has around 350,000 distinct CDR3 sequences; 4.5% to 5.5% occur a single time. The ten largest clonotypes hold about 8.2% of the sample. The starting material was whole blood, obtained in connection with sensitization to the hapten diphenylcyclopropenone (DPC). Receptors originate from a woman aged 18-29 years with alopecia areata. Some clones in this sample may be carry-over from other donors' samples.

The V and J genes are TRBV12-3 or TRBV12-4 and TRBJ1-4; a possible D gene is TRBD1 (5 bases). Trimming left V 1 base short and J 10 bases short, with 7 bases between. The CDR3 consists of 12 residues. The CDR3 sequence: CASSLGRGKLFF. The CDR3 region has the DNA TGTGCCAGCAGTTTAGGTAGGGGAAAACTGTTTTTT.

This clonotype was observed a handful of times. The chain links TRBV7-9 to TRBJ1-1, with 11 bases identical to TRBD1. The length of the CDR3 is 13 residues. V lost 6 bases to trimming and J lost 6 bases; unmatched junction nucleotides: 3. Germline CDR1 is SEHNR and CDR2 is FQNEAQ (reference sequence). In nucleotides, the CDR3 is TGTGCCAGCAGAGGACAGGGGGCCCCTGAAGCTTTCTTT. Translation: CASRGQGAPEAFF.

The chain has TRBV19 and TRBJ2-7; D may be TRBD2 (6 bases). There are 14 residues in the CDR3. Deletions cut 6 bases from V and 0 bases from J, with 12 bases between. CDR1 is LNHDA, CDR2 SQIVND, per germline (reference sequence). Here the CDR3 reads CASRAEGTSYEQYF. Here the CDR3 DNA reads TGTGCCAGTAGGGCGGAGGGGACCTCCTACGAGCAGTACTTC.

This clonotype was counted a few times. The CDR3 is CASSPQSGTPRKTQYF. The CDR3 region has the DNA TGTGCCAGCTCACCACAATCCGGGACGCCTAGGAAGACCCAGTACTTC. The rearrangement joins TRBV18 to TRBJ2-5; D might be TRBD1 or TRBD2, each matching 5 bases. V gave up 1 base and J gave up 6 bases, with 18 bases separating them. The CDR3 spans 16 residues. Germline V CDR1 and CDR2: KGHSH, LQKENI.

This sequence joins TRBV6-5 and TRBJ2-6; either TRBD1 or TRBD2 may supply D (5 bases each). Germline V gene lookup returns CDR1 MNHEY and CDR2 SVGAGI. The CDR3 extends over 18 amino acids. Trimming took off 2 bases at V and 0 bases at J, with 14 bases between the two ends. The CDR3 protein is CASSYHRDASSGANVLTF. The CDR3 bases are TGTGCCAGCAGTTACCACCGGGACGCCTCCTCTGGGGCCAACGTCCTGACTTTC.

This clonotype occurred many times. The rearrangement uses TRBV21-1 and TRBJ1-1. TRBV21-1 is assigned pseudogene status. This CDR3 contains 13 residues. In DNA form, the CDR3 reads TGTGCCAGCAGCAATCTTGAGGGTCCTGAAGCTTTCTTT. Its protein product is CASSNLEGPEAFF.

The chain couples TRBV4-1 to TRBJ1-1; weak D call: TRBD1 (5 bases). CDR1 and CDR2 (germline): MGHRA, YSYEKL. This CDR3 has 15 residues. The V and J ends lost 0 bases and 5 bases respectively, with 13 bases between them. The CDR3 here is CASSQEGLFWTEAFF. The CDR3, as DNA: TGCGCCAGCAGCCAAGAGGGGCTCTTCTGGACTGAAGCTTTCTTT.

This clonotype has more than one count but fewer than ten. The chain combines TRBV20-1 with TRBJ2-6; perhaps TRBD1 as D (5 bases). Trimming cost V 0 bases and J 3 bases, with 12 bases left between them. The CDR3 is made up of 16 amino acids. From germline, CDR1 is DFQATT and CDR2 SNEGSKA (reference sequence). CDR3 region: CSARDGRRDGANVLTF. As DNA, the CDR3 is TGCAGTGCTAGAGATGGGCGCAGGGATGGGGCCAACGTCCTGACTTTC.

This clonotype appeared a few times. The rearrangement uses TRBV6-1 and TRBJ1-1; D call uncertain. Trimming left V 1 base short and J 0 bases short, with 6 bases between. This CDR3 spans 14 amino acids. Germline V lookup: CDR1 MNHNS, CDR2 SASEGT. CDR3 nucleotides: TGTGCCAGCAGTGAAGAATCAGTGAACACTGAAGCTTTCTTT. The encoded protein is CASSEESVNTEAFF.

The sample holds a few counts of this clonotype. The J gene is TRBJ1-5, the V gene TRBV6-1; D is uncertain. V was pared by 7 bases and J by 0 bases, with 25 bases between. This CDR3 contains 19 residues. Germline loops: CDR1 MNHNS, CDR2 SASEGT. CDR3 amino acids: CASTHPRYARFDSNQPQHF. CDR3 coding DNA: TGTGCCAGCACCCACCCTCGGTATGCCAGGTTCGATAGCAATCAGCCCCAGCATTTT.

This clonotype came up many times. The chain employs TRBV18 and TRBJ1-5, with TRBD1 as a possible D gene (5 bases). CDR1 is KGHSH and CDR2 is LQKENI in the germline V gene. CDR3 length: 15 residues. The V and J ends lost 6 bases and 6 bases respectively, with 18 bases between them. CDR3 nucleotides: TGTGCCAGCTCGCAGGGTTCCGGGGTCACTCAGCCCCAGCATTTT. Its protein product is CASSQGSGVTQPQHF.

The V gene is TRBV4-3, the J gene TRBJ2-4; D unresolved. CDR3 length: 15 residues. The ends were cut back, 0 bases at V and 1 base at J, with 7 bases in the middle. Germline V gives CDR1 LGHNA, CDR2 YSLEER. CDR3 amino acids: CASSQEGEAKNIQYF. The CDR3 DNA follows: TGCGCCAGCAGCCAAGAGGGCGAGGCCAAAAACATTCAGTACTTC.

In its sample, this clonotype was seen a few times. In DNA form, the CDR3 reads TGTGCCAGCAGTTTAAACATAGTCGAAAAACTGTTTTTT. This codes for CASSLNIVEKLFF. The chain couples TRBV27 to TRBJ1-4; D not certain. Germline loops: CDR1 MNHEY, CDR2 SMNVEV (reference sequence). Trimming removed 2 bases from V and 8 bases from J, with 9 bases in between. The CDR3 consists of 13 residues.

Many counts were recorded for this clonotype. The chain is built from TRBV5-6 and TRBJ1-2, with D unresolved. Per germline, CDR1 SGHDT and CDR2 YYEEEE. Trimming shortened V by 0 bases and J by 4 bases, and 7 bases separated the two germline ends. The CDR3 covers 13 residues. The CDR3 protein is CASSLEASYGYTF. CDR3 bases: TGTGCCAGCAGCTTGGAGGCCAGCTATGGCTACACCTTC.

This clonotype was observed a handful of times. This chain links TRBV28 with TRBJ2-7; D ambiguous. Germline V gene lookup returns CDR1 MDHEN and CDR2 SYDVKM. The CDR3 covers 14 residues. V lost 7 bases to trimming and J lost 0 bases, with 13 bases between them. CDR3 coding DNA: TGTGCCAGCACCCCCGGCCCCTACTCCTACGAGCAGTACTTC. Protein sequence: CASTPGPYSYEQYF.

This clonotype was observed a few times. The chain carries TRBV24-1 and TRBJ2-7, with unresolved D. CDR1 and CDR2 (germline): KGHDR, SFDVKD. V was clipped by 5 bases and J by 7 bases, with 11 bases between them. The CDR3 spans 12 residues. The CDR3 protein is CATSVQAGEQYF. The DNA of the CDR3 is TGTGCCACCAGTGTTCAGGCCGGGGAGCAGTACTTC.

V usage is TRBV29-1 and J usage is TRBJ2-1, with TRBD2 matching 8 bases. Trimming took 0 bases from V and 4 from J; bases not matched to a gene: 8. Germline loops: CDR1 SQVTM, CDR2 ANQGSEA. This CDR3 region has 16 residues. The CDR3 reads CSVEDRGLEFYNEQFF. CDR3 nucleotide sequence: TGCAGCGTTGAAGATCGGGGACTAGAATTTTACAATGAGCAGTTCTTC.

This clonotype was seen more than once but under ten times. The rearrangement joins TRBV5-5 to TRBJ2-4; tentatively, D is TRBD1 (6 bases). The CDR3 sequence is 15 residues long. Germline V gives CDR1 SGHKS, CDR2 YYEKEE (reference sequence). V dropped 0 bases and J dropped 7 bases, with 14 bases sitting between them. The CDR3: CASSLAKDRHNIQYF. CDR3 nucleotide sequence: TGTGCCAGCAGCTTGGCCAAAGACAGGCACAACATTCAGTACTTC. The full variable domain, rest sourced from reference TRBV5-5 and TRBJ2-4, is DAGVTQSPTHLIKTRGQQVTLRCSPISGHKSVSWYQQVLGQGPQFIFQYYEKEERGRGNFPDRFSARQFPNYSSELNVNALLLGDSALYLCASSLAKDRHNIQYFGAGTRLSVL.

The chain employs TRBV5-5 and TRBJ2-7; D remains ambiguous. Trimming took off 1 base at V and 3 bases at J, with 14 bases between the two ends. The germline V gene encodes CDR1 SGHKS and CDR2 YYEKEE (reference sequence). The CDR3 contains 15 residues. The CDR3 nucleotides read TGTGCCAGCAGCTTGAAACTACAACTTAACTACGAGCAGTACTTC. The encoded protein is CASSLKLQLNYEQYF.

In DNA, the CDR3 is TGTGCTAGCCAGGGGTCGAGCTCCTACGAGCAGTACTTC. Residues: CASQGSSSYEQYF. The genes are TRBV7-9 and TRBJ2-7; a possible D gene is TRBD1 (6 bases). CDR3 length: 13 residues. Germline loops: CDR1 SEHNR, CDR2 FQNEAQ (reference sequence).

This clonotype was recorded many times. This sequence joins TRBV12-3 or TRBV12-4 and TRBJ2-3, with D possibly being TRBD2 (6 bases). The CDR3 has 14 amino acids. V was clipped by 6 bases and J by 6 bases, with 16 bases between them. The CDR3 DNA is TGTGCCAGCAGGCCCCTTTCCCGGGGGGATACGCAGTATTTT. It specifies CASRPLSRGDTQYF.

This clonotype has a count of ten or more. This sequence joins TRBV14 and TRBJ2-1, with D possibly TRBD2 on 5 matching bases. The V gene lost 0 bases and the J gene lost 8 bases, with 8 bases spanning the gap. CDR1 and CDR2 from the germline V gene are SGHDN and FVKESK. This CDR3 is built from 13 residues. CDR3 coding DNA: TGTGCCAGCAGCCAAGATTTCGGGGATGAGCAGTTCTTC. It codes for CASSQDFGDEQFF.

This clonotype was counted between two and nine times. The chain combines TRBV5-1 with TRBJ1-5; possibly TRBD1 for D (6 bases). Germline V gene data show CDR1 as SGHRS and CDR2 as YFSETQ. The V end was cut by 0 bases, the J end by 0 bases, with 13 bases between. The CDR3 covers 17 residues. The CDR3 region is CASSLALGHPSNQPQHF. CDR3 coding DNA: TGCGCCAGCAGCTTGGCCCTGGGACACCCTAGCAATCAGCCCCAGCATTTT.

Comments on this clonotype: Since no conserved phenylalanine or tryptophan closes the CDR3, a read error is the likely cause. The chain joins TRBV20-1 to TRBJ1-6, with 9 nucleotides matching TRBD1. Trimming at V came to 6 bases and at J to 8 bases, leaving 5 bases not matched to a gene. The CDR3 runs to 13 residues. Germline CDR1 reads DFQATT; CDR2 reads SNEGSKA (reference sequence). The CDR3 protein is CSASRDRDSPLHI. The CDR3 DNA reads as TGCAGTGCCAGCCGGGACAGGGATTCACCCCTCCACATT.